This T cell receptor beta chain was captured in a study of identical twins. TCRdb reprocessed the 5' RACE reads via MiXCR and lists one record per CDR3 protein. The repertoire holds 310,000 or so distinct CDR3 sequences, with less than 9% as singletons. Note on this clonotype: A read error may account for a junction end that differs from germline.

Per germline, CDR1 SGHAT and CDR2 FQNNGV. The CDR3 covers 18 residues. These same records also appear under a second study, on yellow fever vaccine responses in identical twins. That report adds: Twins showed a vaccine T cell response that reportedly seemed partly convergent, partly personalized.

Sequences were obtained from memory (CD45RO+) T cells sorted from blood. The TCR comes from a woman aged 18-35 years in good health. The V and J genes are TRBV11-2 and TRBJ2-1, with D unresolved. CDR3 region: CASCLTIESGNSYNEQFF. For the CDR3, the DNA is TGTGCCAGCTGCTTAACCATCGAGAGTGGGAACTCCTACAATGAGCAGTTCTTC.